The 16 T cell receptor beta chains below all came from one sample that was sequenced in a study of blood T cell repertoires in COVID-19. The assay was immunoSEQ multiplex PCR, and TCRdb's table has in-frame clones only and misses some. The sample includes roughly 410,000 clones, 89% of them seen just once. The sequencing input was peripheral blood. These receptors were collected from a woman aged 40 to 50 with COVID-19, enrolled during active disease.

The rearrangement uses TRBV6-6 and TRBJ1-1; D is unresolved. The germline gives CDR1 MNHNY, CDR2 SVGAGI (reference sequence). The CDR3 is 9 residues long. V lost 10 bases and J lost 5, with 5 bases in between. The CDR3 loop is CATGTEAFF. CDR3 in DNA: TGTGCCACAGGAACTGAAGCTTTCTTT.

This chain links TRBV12-3 or TRBV12-4 with TRBJ1-2; no firm D call. This CDR3 has 12 amino acids. Trimming removed 2 bases at V and 7 bases at J, with 8 bases between. The CDR3 coding sequence is TGTGCCAGCAGTTTATCGGGGTTTGGCTACACCTTC. Translated: CASSLSGFGYTF.

This clone appeared a single time. The rearrangement links TRBV18 to TRBJ1-5, with D perhaps matching TRBD1 (5 bases). Germline lookup yields CDR1 KGHSH and CDR2 LQKENI. V was pared by 6 bases and J by 0 bases, with 15 bases between. This CDR3 contains 16 residues. The CDR3 loop reads CASSERRGGSNQPQHF. The CDR3 DNA reads TGTGCCAGCTCCGAAAGGAGGGGTGGTAGCAATCAGCCCCAGCATTTT.

This chain joins TRBV7-6 and TRBJ1-1; the match to TRBD1 covers 11 bases. Germline assignment: CDR1 SGHVS and CDR2 FNYEAQ. V was clipped by 4 bases and J by 4 bases; unmatched bases: 5. The CDR3 consists of 15 residues. The CDR3 DNA follows: TGTGCCAGCAGCTCCGGGACAGGGGGATCCACTGAAGCTTTCTTT. Protein sequence: CASSSGTGGSTEAFF.

The CDR3 DNA follows: TGTGCCAGCAGTGAATTAGTTAGGGGGAGTGAGCAGTACTTC. Encoded protein: CASSELVRGSEQYF. The chain has TRBV6-1 and TRBJ2-7; maybe TRBD1 (6 bases). Trimming took 2 bases from V and 7 from J, leaving 15 bases between them. The CDR3 totals 14 residues. Germline lookup yields CDR1 MNHNS and CDR2 SASEGT.

The J gene is TRBJ1-3, the V gene TRBV28, with D unresolved. The CDR3 extends over 14 amino acids. Germline lookup yields CDR1 MDHEN and CDR2 SYDVKM. V lost 6 bases and J lost 6, with 15 bases in between. CDR3: CASRGVGNQNTIYF. CDR3 in DNA: TGTGCCAGCAGGGGCGTGGGCAATCAAAACACCATATATTTT.

The rearrangement links TRBV6-6 to TRBJ1-1; weak D call: TRBD1 (6 bases). The germline V gene encodes CDR1 MNHNY and CDR2 SVGAGI (reference sequence). V lost 2 bases and J 6 bases, leaving 10 bases between the germline ends. CDR3 size: 13 residues. In DNA, the CDR3 is TGTGCCAGCAGTTACACAGGGTCCGCTGAAGCTTTCTTT. Its translation is CASSYTGSAEAFF.

This sequence joins TRBV28 and TRBJ1-5; possible D gene TRBD1, 6 bases. From germline, CDR1 is MDHEN and CDR2 SYDVKM. This CDR3 spans 13 amino acids. Trimming removed 6 bases from V and 7 bases from J, with 13 bases in between. Here the CDR3 reads CASSPWGPQPQHF. The DNA of the CDR3 is TGTGCCAGCAGCCCGTGGGGGCCCCAGCCCCAGCATTTT.

This clone was seen once. The chain links TRBV6-5 to TRBJ2-7; a weak D match, TRBD1 (6 bases). This CDR3 spans 13 amino acids. CDR1 and CDR2 from the germline V gene are MNHEY and SVGAGI. Between the trimmed V and J ends, which lost 7 bases and 3 bases, there was a span of 13 bases. The CDR3 region is CASTRTASYEQYF. Here the CDR3 DNA reads TGTGCCAGCACCCGGACAGCCAGCTACGAGCAGTACTTC.

The chain carries TRBV5-1 and TRBJ2-1; TRBD2 agrees at 9 bases. Germline CDR1 and CDR2: SGHRS and YFSETQ. With 3 bases clipped from V and 6 bases from J, the junction kept 10 bases outside the gene matches. The CDR3 runs to 16 residues. The CDR3 DNA reads as TGCGCCAGCAGCTCTTATAGCGGGAGAGGTATCAATGAGCAGTTCTTC. Its translation is CASSSYSGRGINEQFF.

The chain links TRBV5-1 to TRBJ1-6; D is ambiguous. CDR1 and CDR2 from the germline V gene are SGHRS and YFSETQ. There are 16 residues in the CDR3. Trimming left V 0 bases short and J 5 bases short, with 12 bases between. CDR3 coding DNA: TGCGCCAGCAGCTTGGGAGGTGTTCCGAATAATTCACCCCTCCACTTT. It encodes CASSLGGVPNNSPLHF.

This rearrangement joins TRBV11-2 to TRBJ1-6; D may be TRBD1 (5 bases). Germline assignment: CDR1 SGHAT and CDR2 FQNNGV. The CDR3 consists of 17 residues. V was shortened by 5 bases and J by 1 base, with 15 bases between the two germline ends. CDR3 DNA sequence: TGTGCCAGCAGCCCTCGGACGGGGGGGTCCTATAATTCACCCCTCCACTTT. Its translation: CASSPRTGGSYNSPLHF.

The chain carries TRBV19 and TRBJ2-1, with 9 bases lining up with TRBD1. The CDR3 has 15 amino acids. The V segment lost 5 bases and the J segment 7 bases; nucleotides outside the gene matches: 9. Germline V gives CDR1 LNHDA, CDR2 SQIVND (reference sequence). The CDR3 nucleotides are TGTGCCAGTAGTCTACAGGGGGCTACGGAAAATGAGCAGTTCTTC. Amino acids: CASSLQGATENEQFF.

By proportion, this clone is medium-sized. The chain recombines TRBV6-2 or TRBV6-3 with TRBJ2-7; TRBD1 matches at 9 bases. J lost 3 bases, V lost 0 bases, and 0 bases had no gene match. The CDR3 sequence is 14 residues long. Germline CDR1 and CDR2: MNHEY and SVGEGT. Here the CDR3 DNA reads TGTGCCAGCAGTTACTCGACAGGGGGCTACGAGCAGTACTTC. Its translation: CASSYSTGGYEQYF.

The rearrangement links TRBV4-3 to TRBJ2-1, with D uncertain. Germline CDR1 LGHNA, CDR2 YSLEER. V was pared by 2 bases and J by 0 bases, with 8 bases between. The CDR3 has 15 amino acids. This CDR3 is CASSQTDSSYNEQFF. In nucleotides, the CDR3 is TGCGCCAGCAGCCAAACAGATAGCTCCTACAATGAGCAGTTCTTC.

The chain has TRBV14 and TRBJ1-1; weak D call: TRBD1 (6 bases). The CDR3 covers 22 residues. Germline V CDR1 and CDR2: SGHDN, FVKESK. Trimming removed 2 bases at V and 0 bases at J, with 31 bases between. CDR3 in amino acids: CASSQLWTRGGQDYYMNTEAFF. The CDR3 DNA is TGTGCCAGCAGCCAACTCTGGACGAGGGGGGGGCAAGATTATTACATGAACACTGAAGCTTTCTTT.